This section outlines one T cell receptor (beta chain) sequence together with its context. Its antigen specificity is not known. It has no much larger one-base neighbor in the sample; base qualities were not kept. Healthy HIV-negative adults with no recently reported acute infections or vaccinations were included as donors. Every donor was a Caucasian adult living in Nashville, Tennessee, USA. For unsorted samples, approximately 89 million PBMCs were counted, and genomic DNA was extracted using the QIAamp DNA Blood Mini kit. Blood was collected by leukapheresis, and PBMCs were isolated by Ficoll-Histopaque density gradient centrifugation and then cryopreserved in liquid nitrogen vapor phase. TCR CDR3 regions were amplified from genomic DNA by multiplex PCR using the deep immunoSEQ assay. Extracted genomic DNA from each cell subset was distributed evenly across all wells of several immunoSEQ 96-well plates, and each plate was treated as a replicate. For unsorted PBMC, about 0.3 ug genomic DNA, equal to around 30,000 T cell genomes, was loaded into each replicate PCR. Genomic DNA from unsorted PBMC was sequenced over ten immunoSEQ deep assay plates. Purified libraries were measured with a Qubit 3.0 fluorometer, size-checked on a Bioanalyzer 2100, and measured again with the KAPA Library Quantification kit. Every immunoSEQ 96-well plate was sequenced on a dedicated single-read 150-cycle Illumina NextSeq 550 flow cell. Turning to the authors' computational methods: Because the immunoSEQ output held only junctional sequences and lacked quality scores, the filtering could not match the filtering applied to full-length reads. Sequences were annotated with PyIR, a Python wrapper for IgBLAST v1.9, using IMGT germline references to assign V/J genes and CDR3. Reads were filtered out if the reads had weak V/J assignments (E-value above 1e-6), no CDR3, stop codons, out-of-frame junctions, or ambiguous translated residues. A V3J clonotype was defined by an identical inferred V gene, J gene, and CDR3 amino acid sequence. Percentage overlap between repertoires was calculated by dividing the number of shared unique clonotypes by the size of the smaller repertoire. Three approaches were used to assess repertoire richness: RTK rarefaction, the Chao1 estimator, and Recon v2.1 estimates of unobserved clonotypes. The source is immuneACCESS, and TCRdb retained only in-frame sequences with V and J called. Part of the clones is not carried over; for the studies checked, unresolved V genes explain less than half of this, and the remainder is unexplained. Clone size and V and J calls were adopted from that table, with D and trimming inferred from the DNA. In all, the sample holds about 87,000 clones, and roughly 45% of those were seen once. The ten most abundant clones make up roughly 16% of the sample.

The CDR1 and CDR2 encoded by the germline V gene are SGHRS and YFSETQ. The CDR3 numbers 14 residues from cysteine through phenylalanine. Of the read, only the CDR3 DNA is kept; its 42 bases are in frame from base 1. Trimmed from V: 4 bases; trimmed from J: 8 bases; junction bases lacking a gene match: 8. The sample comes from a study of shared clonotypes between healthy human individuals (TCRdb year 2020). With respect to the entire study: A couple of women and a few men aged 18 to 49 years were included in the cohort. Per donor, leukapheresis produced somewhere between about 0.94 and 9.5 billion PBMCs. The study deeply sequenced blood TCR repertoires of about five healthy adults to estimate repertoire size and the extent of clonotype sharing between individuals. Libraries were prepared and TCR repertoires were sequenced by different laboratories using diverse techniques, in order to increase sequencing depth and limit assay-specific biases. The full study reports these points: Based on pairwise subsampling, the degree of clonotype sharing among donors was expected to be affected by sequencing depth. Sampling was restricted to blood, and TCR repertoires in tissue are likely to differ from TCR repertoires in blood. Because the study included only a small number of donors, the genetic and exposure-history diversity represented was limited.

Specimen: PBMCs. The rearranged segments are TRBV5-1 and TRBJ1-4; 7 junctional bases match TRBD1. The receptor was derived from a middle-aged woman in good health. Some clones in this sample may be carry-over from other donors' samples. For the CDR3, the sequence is CASSRDSGEEKLFF. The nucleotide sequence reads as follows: TGCGCCAGCAGCCGGGACAGCGGTGAGGAAAAACTGTTTTTT.